This T cell receptor (beta chain) was recorded in a study of cytomegalovirus exposure and HLA in healthy donors. Whole-study results and caveats: A later analysis reportedly found that, within productive TCRs, an Asian-associated ancestry cluster had fewer N-insertions than the mean observed across the approximately 600 donors.

This clone was detected a few times. Its antigen is not known. The germline V gene encodes CDR1 PRHDT and CDR2 FYEKMQ (reference sequence). The CDR3 contains 15 residues. V was pared by 3 bases and J by 6 bases, with 14 bases between. The PCR made use of 60 Vbeta and 13 Jbeta primers. Only in-frame clones appear in the TCRdb table, and some are missing; sequencing was by immunoSEQ multiplex PCR. The sample consists of 100,000 to 150,000 clones, over 70% of them appearing once. The origin of this receptor is a woman in her thirties or forties in good health and CMV-seropositive. The source material was PBMCs. The chain joins TRBV13 to TRBJ1-4, with D unclear. The CDR3 is CASSFRTGGDEKLFF. The CDR3 DNA is TGTGCCAGCAGCTTCCGGACGGGCGGGGATGAAAAACTGTTTTTT.